This T cell receptor beta chain was recorded in a study of PD-1 blockade in classical Hodgkin lymphoma. Whole-study context: On a schedule of every 2 weeks, patients received nivolumab 3 mg/kg intravenously.

Every single patient, without exception, relapsed after autologous stem cell transplantation, and brentuximab vedotin exposure varied. Broader study findings: TCR diversity rose significantly by C4D1 in CD4+ but not CD8+ cells. The baseline diversity of complete responders showed similarity to that of newly diagnosed patients. According to reports, newly diagnosed patients had lower baseline TCR diversity than healthy donors, and relapsed/refractory patients had lower baseline TCR diversity still.

The germline V gene encodes CDR1 SGHRS and CDR2 YFSETQ. Trimming cost V 5 bases and J 7 bases, with 18 bases left between them. The CDR3 has 14 residues. Concerning this clone: Its cognate antigen is unknown.

Method: immunoSEQ multiplex PCR; TCRdb's copy keeps in-frame clones and lacks some. The sample carries about 90,000 clones, approximately 89% recorded once. This material consisted of peripheral blood mononuclear cells (PBMCs), taken before the second cycle of nivolumab. The source is a human donor with classical Hodgkin lymphoma. This sequence joins TRBV5-1 and TRBJ2-5, with D possibly being TRBD1 or TRBD2 (6 bases each). CDR3 DNA: TGCGCCAGCAGATCTGGGGGGCAAGATTTGACCCAGTACTTC. It encodes CASRSGGQDLTQYF.